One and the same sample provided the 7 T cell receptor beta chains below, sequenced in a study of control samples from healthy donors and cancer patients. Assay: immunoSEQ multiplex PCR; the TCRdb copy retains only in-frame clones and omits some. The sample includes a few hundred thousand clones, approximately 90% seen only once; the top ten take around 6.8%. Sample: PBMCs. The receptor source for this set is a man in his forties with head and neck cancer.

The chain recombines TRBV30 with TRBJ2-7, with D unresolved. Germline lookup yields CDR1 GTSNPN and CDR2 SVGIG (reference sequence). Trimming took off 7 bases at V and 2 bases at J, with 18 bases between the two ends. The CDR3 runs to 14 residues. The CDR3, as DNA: TGTGCCTTGAGGTCCGAGAGGACCCCCTACGAGCAGTACTTC. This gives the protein CALRSERTPYEQYF.

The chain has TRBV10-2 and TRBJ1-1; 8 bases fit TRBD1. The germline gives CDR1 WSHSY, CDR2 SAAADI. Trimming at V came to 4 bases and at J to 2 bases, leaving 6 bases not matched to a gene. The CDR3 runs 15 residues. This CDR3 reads CASSVRQGLNTEAFF. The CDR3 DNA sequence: TGCGCCAGCAGTGTTCGACAGGGGCTAAACACTGAAGCTTTCTTT.

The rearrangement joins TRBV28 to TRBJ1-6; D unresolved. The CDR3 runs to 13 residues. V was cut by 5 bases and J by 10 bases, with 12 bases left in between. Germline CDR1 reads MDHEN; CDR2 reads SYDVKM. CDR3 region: CASSTHQVSPLHF. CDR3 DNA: TGTGCCAGCAGTACCCATCAGGTATCACCCCTCCACTTT. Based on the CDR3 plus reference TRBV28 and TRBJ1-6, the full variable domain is DVKVTQSSRYLVKRTGEKVFLECVQDMDHENMFWYRQDPGLGLRLIYFSYDVKMKEKGDIPEGYSVSREKKERFSLILESASTNQTSMYLCASSTHQVSPLHFGNGTRLTVT.

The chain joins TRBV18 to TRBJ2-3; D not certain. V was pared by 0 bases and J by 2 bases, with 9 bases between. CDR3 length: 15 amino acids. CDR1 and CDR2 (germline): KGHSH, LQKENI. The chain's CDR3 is CASSPPGSSTDTQYF. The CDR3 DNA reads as TGTGCCAGCTCACCACCGGGCAGTTCCACAGATACGCAGTATTTT.

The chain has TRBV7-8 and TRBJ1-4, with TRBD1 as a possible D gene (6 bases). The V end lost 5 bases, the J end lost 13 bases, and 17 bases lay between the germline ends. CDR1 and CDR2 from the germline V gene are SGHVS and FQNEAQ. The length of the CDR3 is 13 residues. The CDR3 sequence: CASSHSSGAGLFF. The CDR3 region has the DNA TGTGCCAGCAGCCATAGTTCGGGGGCGGGACTGTTTTTT.

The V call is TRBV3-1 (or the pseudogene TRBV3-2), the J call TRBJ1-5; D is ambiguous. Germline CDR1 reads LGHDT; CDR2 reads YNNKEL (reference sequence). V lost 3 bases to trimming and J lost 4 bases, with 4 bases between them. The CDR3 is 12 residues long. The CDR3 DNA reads TGTGCCAGCAGCCATAAGAATCAGCCCCAGCATTTT. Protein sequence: CASSHKNQPQHF.

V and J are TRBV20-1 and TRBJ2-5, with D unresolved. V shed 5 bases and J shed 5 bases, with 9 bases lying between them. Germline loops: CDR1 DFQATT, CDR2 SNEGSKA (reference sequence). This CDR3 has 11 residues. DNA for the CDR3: TGCAGTGCTCTGAAAACGGAGACCCAGTACTTC. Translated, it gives CSALKTETQYF.